Each of the 26 T cell receptor beta chains below was sequenced from the same sample in a study of T cell responses to AZD1222 COVID-19 vaccine. TCRdb's table, derived via immunoSEQ multiplex PCR, lists solely in-frame clones and lacks some. The data contain more than 90,000 clones, about 88% of them singletons. The sequenced sample was peripheral blood, obtained 28 days after the second AZD1222 dose. These receptors were taken from an adult who received the AZD1222 COVID-19 vaccine.

The rearrangement uses TRBV29-1 and TRBJ1-4; no definite D call. Germline CDR1 is SQVTM and CDR2 is ANQGSEA. Between the trimmed V and J ends, which lost 7 bases and 8 bases, there was a span of 17 bases. The CDR3 is 13 residues long. The CDR3 bases are TGCAGCGCCAAAGGGTTATTTGGGGAAAAACTGTTTTTT. The encoded protein is CSAKGLFGEKLFF.

V is TRBV3-1 (or the pseudogene TRBV3-2) and J is TRBJ1-5; D is possibly TRBD1 (6 bases). CDR3 length: 16 residues. Trimming removed 1 base from V and 2 bases from J, with 12 bases in between. Germline V gives CDR1 LGHDT, CDR2 YNNKEL (reference sequence). The CDR3 sequence: CASSQGGRGGNQPQHF. CDR3 nucleotides: TGTGCCAGCAGCCAAGGTGGCAGGGGAGGCAATCAGCCCCAGCATTTT.

This chain connects TRBV2 to TRBJ1-2; 7 nucleotides match TRBD1. Germline values: CDR1 SNHLY, CDR2 FYNNEI. This CDR3 is built from 15 residues. V trimming: 3 bases; J trimming: 2 bases; junction bases outside the gene matches: 6. This CDR3 reads CASSEMTGLNYGYTF. DNA for the CDR3: TGTGCCAGCAGTGAGATGACAGGGTTAAACTATGGCTACACCTTC.

This clone was detected only once. The V gene is TRBV13, the J gene TRBJ2-2; 9 nucleotides agree with TRBD1. The CDR3 length is 15 residues. Germline V gene lookup returns CDR1 PRHDT and CDR2 FYEKMQ (reference sequence). The ends lost 4 bases at V and 4 bases at J; junction bases unmatched: 4. The CDR3 loop is CASSWGQGGTGELFF. The CDR3 DNA sequence: TGTGCCAGCAGCTGGGGACAGGGAGGCACCGGGGAGCTGTTTTTT.

The chain combines TRBV18 with TRBJ2-5; D is perhaps TRBD2 (5 bases). The CDR3 consists of 14 residues. Trimming pared 1 base from V and 5 bases from J, leaving 11 bases between. CDR1 and CDR2 from the germline V gene are KGHSH and LQKENI. The DNA of the CDR3 is TGTGCCAGCTCACCACAACGGAGAGGGGAGACCCAGTACTTC. The encoded protein is CASSPQRRGETQYF.

The chain is built from TRBV11-1 and TRBJ2-3; no reliable D call. V lost 2 bases and J 2 bases, leaving 14 bases between the germline ends. Per the germline V gene, CDR1 is SGHAT and CDR2 is FQDESV (reference sequence). The CDR3 has 16 residues. The CDR3 DNA is TGTGCCAGCAGCTTATCCCCATCTGCCATCACAGATACGCAGTATTTT. Amino acids: CASSLSPSAITDTQYF.

The chain carries TRBV7-9 and TRBJ2-1; 13 nucleotides match TRBD2. The CDR3 spans 17 residues. Germline assignment: CDR1 SEHNR and CDR2 FQNEAQ (reference sequence). The J segment lost 2 bases and the V segment lost 7 bases, leaving 8 bases of the junction unmatched. CDR3 protein: CASTVGLAGDPYNEQFF. CDR3 in DNA: TGTGCCAGCACCGTCGGACTAGCGGGAGATCCCTACAATGAGCAGTTCTTC.

V is TRBV19 and J is TRBJ1-6; D remains unclear. Trimming shortened V by 4 bases and J by 6 bases, and 22 bases separated the two germline ends. The CDR3 loop spans 18 amino acids. The germline CDR1 and CDR2 sequences are LNHDA and SQIVND (reference sequence). The DNA of the CDR3 is TGTGCCAGTAGTAGCCGTCCCCAAATCGGGTTTGGTAATTCACCCCTCCACTTT. This sequence encodes CASSSRPQIGFGNSPLHF.

The genes are TRBV4-1 and TRBJ1-1; D possibly corresponds to TRBD1 (5 bases). With 3 bases removed from V and 1 base from J, the gap between germline ends came to 12 bases. CDR1 and CDR2 (germline): MGHRA, YSYEKL. This CDR3 spans 15 amino acids. CDR3 protein: CASSQETGENTEAFF. In DNA, the CDR3 is TGCGCCAGCAGCCAGGAAACAGGCGAGAACACTGAAGCTTTCTTT.

The genes are TRBV9 and TRBJ2-7; D uncertain. V was trimmed by 3 bases and J by 3 bases, leaving 7 bases between them. This CDR3 has 12 residues. Germline V lookup: CDR1 SGDLS, CDR2 YYNGEE. The CDR3 bases are TGTGCCAGCAGCGCGACGGGCTACGAGCAGTACTTC. This encodes CASSATGYEQYF.

This chain uses TRBV6-5 with TRBJ2-1; 7 bases are a match to TRBD2. V lost 7 bases, J lost 5 bases, and 11 bases stayed unmatched. The V gene's germline CDR1 is MNHEY and CDR2 SVGAGI. The CDR3 is 15 amino acids. The CDR3 loop is CASTRERGWNNEQFF. The CDR3 DNA reads as TGTGCCAGCACCCGGGAGCGGGGCTGGAACAATGAGCAGTTCTTC.

J is TRBJ1-6 and V is TRBV12-5; D uncertain. Trimming removed 0 bases from V and 2 bases from J, with 8 bases in between. CDR1 and CDR2 from the germline V gene are LGHNT and FRNRAP. The CDR3 has 16 amino acids. In DNA form, the CDR3 reads TGTGCTAGTGGTTTGGTAGGTTCAGCCTATAATTCACCCCTCCACTTT. Protein sequence: CASGLVGSAYNSPLHF.

This clone was counted once. The V gene is TRBV5-1, the J gene TRBJ2-3, with D perhaps matching TRBD2 (6 bases). From germline, CDR1 is SGHRS and CDR2 YFSETQ. This CDR3 contains 17 residues. V was clipped by 1 base and J by 0 bases, with 15 bases between them. The CDR3 DNA is TGCGCCAGCAGCTTGAAGTTAGCGGTCACTAGCACAGATACGCAGTATTTT. It is translated as CASSLKLAVTSTDTQYF.

The chain recombines TRBV11-1 with TRBJ2-1, with D possibly TRBD2 on 6 matching bases. From germline, CDR1 is SGHAT and CDR2 FQDESV (reference sequence). Trimming took 1 base from V and 2 from J, leaving 9 bases between them. This CDR3 is 15 amino acids long. As DNA, the CDR3 is TGTGCCAGCAGCTTAGGATGGGAGGCCTACAATGAGCAGTTCTTC. Its protein is CASSLGWEAYNEQFF.

This sequence joins TRBV5-1 and TRBJ2-1; D not certain. The CDR3 contains 16 residues. V lost 0 bases to trimming and J lost 0 bases, with 10 bases between them. Looked up from germline, CDR1 is SGHRS and CDR2 is YFSETQ. CDR3 region: CASSLEGGSSYNEQFF. The CDR3 DNA reads TGCGCCAGCAGCTTGGAGGGCGGTAGCTCCTACAATGAGCAGTTCTTC. Supplemented by reference TRBV5-1 and TRBJ2-1, the full variable domain reads KAGVTQTPRYLIKTRGQQVTLSCSPISGHRSVSWYQQTPGQGLQFLFEYFSETQRNKGNFPGRFSGRQFSNSRSEMNVSTLELGDSALYLCASSLEGGSSYNEQFFGPGTRLTVL.

This clone was detected only a few times. The chain is built from TRBV30 and TRBJ2-7; 8 positions match TRBD1. The CDR3 consists of 14 residues. The J segment lost 6 bases and the V segment lost 1 base, leaving 8 bases of the junction unmatched. Germline CDR1 GTSNPN, CDR2 SVGIG (reference sequence). The CDR3 here is CAWSGDRPNGEQYF. CDR3 DNA: TGTGCCTGGAGTGGGGACAGGCCGAACGGCGAGCAGTACTTC.

The V and J genes are TRBV5-8 and TRBJ1-1; unclear D gene. The CDR3 consists of 15 residues. The germline V and J ends were trimmed by 2 bases and 6 bases, with 17 bases remaining between them. CDR1 is SGHTS, CDR2 YDEGEE, per germline. The CDR3 is CASSLWTVSVAEAFF. CDR3 DNA: TGTGCCAGCAGCTTATGGACGGTATCCGTGGCTGAAGCTTTCTTT.

V is TRBV11-3 and J is TRBJ2-7; 9 bases align to TRBD2. V lost 5 bases and J lost 2; bases outside the gene matches: 16. The germline CDR1 and CDR2 sequences are SGHNT and YENEEA. CDR3 size: 18 residues. This chain's CDR3 is CASSPKGLTSGLPYEQYF. The CDR3 DNA follows: TGTGCCAGCAGCCCGAAGGGGTTGACTAGCGGACTCCCCTACGAGCAGTACTTC. The complete variable domain, with remaining parts taken from reference TRBV11-3 and TRBJ2-7, reads EAGVVQSPRYKIIEKKQPVAFWCNPISGHNTLYWYLQNLGQGPELLIRYENEEAVDDSQLPKDRFSAERLKGVDSTLKIQPAELGDSAVYLCASSPKGLTSGLPYEQYFGPGTRLTVT.

CDR3 sequence: CASSFTGGDTEAFF. The CDR3, as DNA: TGTGCCAGCAGCTTTACTGGGGGCGACACTGAAGCTTTCTTT. V usage is TRBV5-4 and J usage is TRBJ1-1; tentative D call: TRBD1 (6 bases). V lost 2 bases, J lost 3 bases, and 11 bases lay in between. CDR1 SGHNT and CDR2 YYREEE come from the germline V gene (reference sequence). The CDR3 contains 14 residues.

The rearrangement links TRBV7-9 to TRBJ2-1; 9 bases fit TRBD2. This CDR3 is built from 15 residues. The V and J ends lost 3 bases and 3 bases, in that order; junction bases with no gene match: 3. Per the germline V gene, CDR1 is SEHNR and CDR2 is FQNEAQ (reference sequence). For the CDR3, the DNA is TGTGCCAGCAGCTTGGCTAGCGGGAACTACAATGAGCAGTTCTTC. Translated, it gives CASSLASGNYNEQFF.

CDR3 bases: TGTGCCAGCAGCCAGACAGAGATGAACACTGAAGCTTTCTTT. This gives the protein CASSQTEMNTEAFF. The chain links TRBV9 to TRBJ1-1; possibly TRBD1 for D (5 bases). CDR1 SGDLS and CDR2 YYNGEE come from the germline V gene. The V and J ends lost 4 bases and 0 bases respectively, with 10 bases between them. CDR3 size: 14 residues.

V and J are TRBV4-1 and TRBJ2-3, with 14 bases lining up with TRBD2. The CDR3 covers 17 residues. Trimming took 5 bases from V and 5 from J; bases not matched to a gene: 9. The germline V gene has CDR1 MGHRA and CDR2 YSYEKL. The CDR3 here is CASSSPGLAGVGDTQYF. The CDR3 DNA reads as TGCGCCAGCAGCTCCCCGGGACTAGCGGGAGTGGGAGATACGCAGTATTTT.

The rearrangement links TRBV19 to TRBJ2-1, with D perhaps matching TRBD1 (6 bases). V was pared by 2 bases and J by 7 bases, with 24 bases between. This CDR3 contains 18 residues. Germline CDR1 reads LNHDA; CDR2 reads SQIVND (reference sequence). CDR3 nucleotides: TGTGCCAGTAGTATACCTTTCCCCAGGGGTAAAATCGCGAATGAGCAGTTCTTC. This codes for CASSIPFPRGKIANEQFF.

This clone was recorded a few times. The chain uses TRBV19 and TRBJ1-1, with D possibly matching TRBD1 (5 bases). The CDR3 runs 14 residues. V was shortened by 9 bases and J by 4 bases, with 18 bases between the two germline ends. CDR1 LNHDA and CDR2 SQIVND come from the germline V gene (reference sequence). CDR3 sequence reads: CASHRRLQGTEAFF. The CDR3 DNA follows: TGTGCCAGCCATAGACGGTTGCAGGGCACTGAAGCTTTCTTT.

This chain uses TRBV27 with TRBJ2-1, with D perhaps matching TRBD2 (6 bases). This CDR3 contains 13 residues. Trimming cost V 7 bases and J 5 bases, with 12 bases left between them. Germline V gene lookup returns CDR1 MNHEY and CDR2 SMNVEV (reference sequence). CDR3 DNA sequence: TGTGCCAGCAATGGACTACTTAACAATGAGCAGTTCTTC. This sequence encodes CASNGLLNNEQFF.

The chain links TRBV7-6 to TRBJ1-6; TRBD1 aligns across 9 bases. There are 15 residues in the CDR3. The J segment lost 4 bases and the V segment lost 4 bases, leaving 2 bases of the junction unmatched. Germline CDR1 and CDR2: SGHVS and FNYEAQ. The DNA of the CDR3 is TGTGCCAGCAGCTCAGGACAGGGGTATAATTCACCCCTCCACTTT. Translated: CASSSGQGYNSPLHF.